The rows below give T cell receptor beta chains drawn from one sample of a study of cytomegalovirus exposure and HLA in healthy donors. The data were produced by immunoSEQ multiplex PCR, yet TCRdb's version contains in-frame clones alone and is incomplete. The data hold roughly 150,000 clones, with less than 90% observed a single time. The material sequenced was PBMCs. The source of these receptors is a man in his fifties in good health and CMV-seropositive. Each CDR3 is given with its conserved first and last residue. A D gene is named only where the DNA matches it firmly. Clone size is not always given. Where it is, it says once, few, many or a class for expanded clones.

V	J	D	size	CDR3	DNA
TRBV10-1	TRBJ2-2	-	-	CASSDAGNTGELFF	TGCGCCAGCAGTGATGCCGGGAACACCGGGGAGCTGTTTTTT
TRBV19	TRBJ2-7	TRBD1	once	CASSEGQGLYEQYF	TGTGCCAGTAGTGAAGGACAGGGCTTGTACGAGCAGTACTTC
TRBV4-3	TRBJ2-7	-	few	CASSQDTRARISYEQYF	TGCGCCAGCAGCCAAGATACCCGAGCGCGGATCTCCTACGAGCAGTACTTC
TRBV7-2	TRBJ2-2	-	-	CASRPGGSTGELFF	TGTGCCAGCCGCCCTGGGGGGTCCACCGGGGAGCTGTTTTTT
TRBV15	TRBJ1-1	-	-	CATSRDPGDAEAFF	TGTGCCACCAGCAGAGATCCGGGGGACGCTGAAGCTTTCTTT
TRBV27	TRBJ2-7	TRBD2	-	CASSLGSSGSYEQYF	TGTGCCAGCAGTTTAGGGTCTAGCGGTTCCTACGAGCAGTACTTC
TRBV11-1	TRBJ1-6	-	-	CASSLAGAINSPLHF	TGTGCCAGCAGCTTAGCAGGGGCAATTAATTCACCCCTCCACTTT
TRBV7-2	TRBJ2-7	-	-	CASSSQGGALGEQYF	TGTGCCAGCAGCTCCCAAGGGGGGGCACTGGGTGAGCAGTACTTC
TRBV9	TRBJ2-3	TRBD2	few	CASSVAGGHTDTQYF	TGTGCCAGCAGCGTAGCGGGGGGGCACACAGATACGCAGTATTTT
TRBV2	TRBJ1-2	-	-	CASSAYRDGYTF	TGTGCCAGCAGTGCTTACAGGGATGGCTACACCTTC
TRBV30	TRBJ2-1	TRBD2	-	CAWSGTSGRVYNEQFF	TGTGCCTGGAGTGGGACTAGCGGGAGGGTGTACAATGAGCAGTTCTTC
TRBV6-6	TRBJ1-2	TRBD1	few	CASSYGGQEYYGYTF	TGTGCCAGCAGTTACGGGGGACAGGAGTACTATGGCTACACCTTC
TRBV5-1	TRBJ1-1	TRBD1	once	CASSFAPLGQGFSRGDTEAFF	TGCGCCAGCAGCTTTGCCCCACTGGGACAGGGTTTTAGTCGGGGGGACACTGAAGCTTTCTTT
TRBV29-1	TRBJ2-5	TRBD1	-	CSVEGTGARSTQYF	TGCAGCGTTGAGGGGACAGGGGCCCGATCGACCCAGTACTTC
TRBV5-8	TRBJ1-5	TRBD1	-	CASSSTGKGQPQHF	TGTGCCAGCAGCTCGACAGGGAAGGGGCAGCCCCAGCATTTT
TRBV6-1	TRBJ2-7	TRBD1	once	CASSERTGTYEQYF	TGTGCCAGCAGCGAGAGGACAGGTACCTACGAGCAGTACTTC
TRBV28	TRBJ2-3	TRBD1	-	CASSFPLTGAPTDTQYF	TGTGCCAGCAGTTTCCCCCTGACAGGGGCCCCCACAGATACGCAGTATTTT
TRBV7-6	TRBJ2-7	-	-	CASSQGANYEQYF	TGTGCCAGCAGTCAAGGGGCGAACTACGAGCAGTACTTC
TRBV7-9	TRBJ2-1	TRBD2	-	CASSLAGGDEQFF	TGTGCCAGCAGCTTAGCGGGAGGGGATGAGCAGTTCTTC
TRBV4-1	TRBJ1-6	-	-	CASSQAGLRNSPLHF	TGCGCCAGTAGCCAGGCAGGGTTACGGAATTCACCCCTCCACTTT
TRBV6-1	TRBJ1-1	-	few	CASSESANPKAFF	TGTGCCAGCAGTGAATCAGCGAACCCGAAAGCTTTCTTT
TRBV5-1	TRBJ2-2	-	-	CASSLTDVSGGELFF	TGCGCCAGCAGCTTGACCGATGTGTCGGGGGGGGAGCTGTTTTTT
TRBV9	TRBJ1-3	-	-	CASSPQGQSGNTIYF	TGTGCCAGCAGCCCGCAAGGACAATCTGGAAACACCATATATTTT
TRBV30	TRBJ1-3	-	-	CAWSVRGLSGNTIYF	TGTGCCTGGAGTGTAAGAGGACTCTCTGGAAACACCATATATTTT
TRBV5-6	TRBJ2-7	-	-	CASSLYRGAIYERYF	TGTGCCAGCAGCTTGTACCGGGGGGCTATCTACGAGCGGTACTTC
TRBV7-8	TRBJ2-7	TRBD2	-	CASSYRPGLELYEQYF	TGTGCCAGCAGCTATAGACCGGGACTAGAACTCTACGAGCAGTACTTC
TRBV9	TRBJ2-7	TRBD1	-	CASSPQGASHEQYF	TGTGCCAGCAGCCCACAGGGGGCTTCTCACGAGCAGTACTTC
TRBV28	TRBJ1-2	-	-	CASSLAGGGDYGYTF	TGTGCCAGCAGTTTAGCCGGAGGGGGGGACTATGGCTACACCTTC
TRBV5-4	TRBJ2-5	-	-	CASSLGGEETQYF	TGTGCCAGCAGCTTGGGGGGAGAAGAGACCCAGTACTTC
TRBV19	TRBJ1-5	TRBD1	-	CASSGTGNQPQHF	TGTGCCAGTAGCGGGACAGGGAATCAGCCCCAGCATTTT